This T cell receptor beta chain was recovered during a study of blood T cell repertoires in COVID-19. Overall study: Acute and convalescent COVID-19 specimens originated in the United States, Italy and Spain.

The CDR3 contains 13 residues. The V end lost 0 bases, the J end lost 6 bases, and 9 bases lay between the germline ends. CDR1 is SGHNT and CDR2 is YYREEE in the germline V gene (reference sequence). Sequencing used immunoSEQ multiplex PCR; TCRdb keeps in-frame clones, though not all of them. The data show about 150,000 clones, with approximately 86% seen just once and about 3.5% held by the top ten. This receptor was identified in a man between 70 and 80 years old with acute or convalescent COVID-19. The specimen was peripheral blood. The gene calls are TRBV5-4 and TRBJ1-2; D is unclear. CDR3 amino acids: CASSLDRDNGYTF. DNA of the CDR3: TGTGCCAGCAGCTTGGACAGAGATAATGGCTACACCTTC.